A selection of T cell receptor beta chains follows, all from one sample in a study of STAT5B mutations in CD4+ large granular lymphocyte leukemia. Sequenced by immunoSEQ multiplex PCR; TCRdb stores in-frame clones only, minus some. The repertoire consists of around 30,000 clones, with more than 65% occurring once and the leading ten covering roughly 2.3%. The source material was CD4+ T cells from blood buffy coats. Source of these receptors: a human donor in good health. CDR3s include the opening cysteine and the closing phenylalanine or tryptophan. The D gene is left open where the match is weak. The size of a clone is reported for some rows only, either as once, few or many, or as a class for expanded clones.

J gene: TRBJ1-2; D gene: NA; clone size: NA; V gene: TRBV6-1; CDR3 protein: CASSEVRQGGYTF; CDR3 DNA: TGTGCCAGCAGTGAAGTCAGGCAGGGCGGCTACACCTTC
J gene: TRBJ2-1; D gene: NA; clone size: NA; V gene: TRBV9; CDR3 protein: CASSSADNEQFF; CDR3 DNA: TGTGCCAGCAGCTCCGCAGACAATGAGCAGTTCTTC
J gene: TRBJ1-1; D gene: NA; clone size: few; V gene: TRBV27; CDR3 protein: CASRRGLTEAFF; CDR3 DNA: TGTGCCAGCCGCCGGGGGCTGACTGAAGCTTTCTTT
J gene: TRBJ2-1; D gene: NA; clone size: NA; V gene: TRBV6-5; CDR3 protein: CASSYSPAADNEQFF; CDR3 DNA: TGTGCCAGCAGTTACAGCCCAGCGGCCGACAATGAGCAGTTCTTC
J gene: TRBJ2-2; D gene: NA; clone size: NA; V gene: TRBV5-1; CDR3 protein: CASSLSPSIGELFF; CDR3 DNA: TGCGCCAGCAGCCTCTCCCCGTCGATCGGGGAGCTGTTTTTT
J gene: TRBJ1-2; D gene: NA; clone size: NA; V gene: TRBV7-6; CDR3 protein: CASSLEGDGYTF; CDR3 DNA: TGTGCCAGCAGCCTCGAGGGGGATGGCTACACCTTC
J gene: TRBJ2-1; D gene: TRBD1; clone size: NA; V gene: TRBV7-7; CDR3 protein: CASSPDRGSYNEQFF; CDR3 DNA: TGTGCCAGCAGCCCGGACAGGGGCTCCTACAATGAGCAGTTCTTC
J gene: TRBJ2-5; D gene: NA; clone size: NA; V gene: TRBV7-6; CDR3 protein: CASSLAETQYF; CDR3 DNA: TGTGCCAGCAGCTTAGCAGAGACCCAGTACTTC
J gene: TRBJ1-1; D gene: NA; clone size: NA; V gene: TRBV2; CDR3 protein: CASSGGPRNTEAFF; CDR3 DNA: TGTGCCAGCAGTGGAGGCCCGAGGAACACTGAAGCTTTCTTT
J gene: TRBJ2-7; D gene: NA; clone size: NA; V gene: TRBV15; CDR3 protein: CATSRESAVGSYEQYF; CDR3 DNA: TGTGCCACCAGCAGAGAATCGGCGGTCGGTTCCTACGAGCAGTACTTC
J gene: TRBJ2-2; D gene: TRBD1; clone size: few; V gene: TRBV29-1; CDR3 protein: CSVGQGGDTGELFF; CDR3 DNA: TGCAGCGTTGGACAGGGTGGGGACACCGGGGAGCTGTTTTTT
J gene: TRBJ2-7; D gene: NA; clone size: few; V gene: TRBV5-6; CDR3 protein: CASSLDIRGEQYF; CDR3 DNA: TGTGCCAGCAGCTTGGATATCCGGGGCGAGCAGTACTTC
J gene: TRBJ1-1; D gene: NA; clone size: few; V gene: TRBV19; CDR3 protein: CATRDRNTEAFF; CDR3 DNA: TGTGCCACCCGGGACCGCAACACTGAAGCTTTCTTT
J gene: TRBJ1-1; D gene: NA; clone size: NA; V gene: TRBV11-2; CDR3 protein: CASSIIRATRAENTEAFF; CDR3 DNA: TGTGCCAGCAGCATAATTCGGGCCACCCGGGCGGAGAACACTGAAGCTTTCTTT
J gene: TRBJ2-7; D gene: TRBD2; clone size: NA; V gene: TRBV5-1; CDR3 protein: CASSWGGTYEQYF; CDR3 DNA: TGCGCCAGCAGCTGGGGGGGGACCTACGAGCAGTACTTC
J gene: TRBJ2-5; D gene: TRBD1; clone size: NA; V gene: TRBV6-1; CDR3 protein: CASNRGQWYF; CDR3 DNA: TGTGCCAGCAATAGGGGACAGTGGTACTTC
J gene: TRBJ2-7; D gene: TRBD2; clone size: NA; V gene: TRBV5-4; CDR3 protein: CASSPRGGNYEQYF; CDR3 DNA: TGTGCCAGCAGCCCCCGGGGGGGAAACTACGAGCAGTACTTC
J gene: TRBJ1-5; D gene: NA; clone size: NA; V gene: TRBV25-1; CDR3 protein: CASSERALQGPQHF; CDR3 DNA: TGTGCCAGCAGTGAGCGAGCCTTACAGGGTCCCCAGCATTTT
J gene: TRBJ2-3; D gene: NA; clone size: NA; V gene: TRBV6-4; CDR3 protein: CASSEQGGGTDTQYF; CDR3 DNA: TGTGCCAGCAGTGAGCAGGGAGGAGGCACAGATACGCAGTATTTT
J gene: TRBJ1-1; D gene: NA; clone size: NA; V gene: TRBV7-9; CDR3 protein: CASSLLVGGAEAFF; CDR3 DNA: TGTGCCAGCAGCTTGTTAGTGGGGGGGGCTGAAGCTTTCTTT
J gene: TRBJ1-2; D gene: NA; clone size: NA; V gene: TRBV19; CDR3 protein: CASSIGLGDYGYTF; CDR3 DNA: TGTGCCAGTAGTATAGGGCTCGGCGACTATGGCTACACCTTC
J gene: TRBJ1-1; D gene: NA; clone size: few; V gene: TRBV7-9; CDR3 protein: CASSLARTSTEAFF; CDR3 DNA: TGTGCCAGCAGCTTGGCCAGGACGAGCACTGAAGCTTTCTTT
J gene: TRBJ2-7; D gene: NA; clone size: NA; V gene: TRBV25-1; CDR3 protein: CASSKGGKTWEQYF; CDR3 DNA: TGTGCCAGCAGTAAAGGGGGGAAAACATGGGAGCAGTACTTC
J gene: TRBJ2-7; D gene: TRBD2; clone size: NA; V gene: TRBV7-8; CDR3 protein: CASSRLGGASYEQYF; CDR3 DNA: TGTGCCAGCAGCCGACTCGGGGGGGCAAGCTACGAGCAGTACTTC
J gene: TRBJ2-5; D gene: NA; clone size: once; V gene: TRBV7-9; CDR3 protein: CASSFPDLGEQYF; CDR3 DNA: TGTGCCAGCAGCTTCCCGGACCTCGGAGAGCAGTACTTC
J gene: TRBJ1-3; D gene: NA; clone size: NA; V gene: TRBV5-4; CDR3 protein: CASSFQGGNTIYF; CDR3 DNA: TGTGCCAGCAGCTTTCAGGGTGGAAACACCATATATTTT
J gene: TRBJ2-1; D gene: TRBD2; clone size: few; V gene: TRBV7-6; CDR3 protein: CASSRSGGAEQFF; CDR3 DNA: TGTGCCAGCAGCCGTAGCGGGGGGGCCGAGCAGTTCTTC
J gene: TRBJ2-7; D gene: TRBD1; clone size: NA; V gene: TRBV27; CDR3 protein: CASSLYGDSSYEQYF; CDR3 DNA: TGTGCCAGCAGTTTATATGGGGACAGCTCCTACGAGCAGTACTTC
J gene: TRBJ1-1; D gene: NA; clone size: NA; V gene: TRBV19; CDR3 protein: CASSIPGRPNTEAFF; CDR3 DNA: TGTGCCAGTAGTATCCCCGGCAGGCCGAACACTGAAGCTTTCTTT
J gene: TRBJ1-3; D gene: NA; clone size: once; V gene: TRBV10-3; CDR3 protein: CAISAEVLSGNTIYF; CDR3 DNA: TGTGCCATCAGTGCCGAGGTCCTCTCTGGAAACACCATATATTTT
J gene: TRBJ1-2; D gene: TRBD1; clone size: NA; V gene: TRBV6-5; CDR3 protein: CASIRGQERGYTF; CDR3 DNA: TGTGCCAGCATCAGGGGACAGGAGCGTGGCTACACCTTC
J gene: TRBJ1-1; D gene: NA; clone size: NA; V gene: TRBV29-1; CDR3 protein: CSVWDGRNTEAFF; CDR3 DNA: TGCAGCGTGTGGGACGGGCGGAACACTGAAGCTTTCTTT
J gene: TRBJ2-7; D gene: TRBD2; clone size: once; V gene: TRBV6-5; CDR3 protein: CASKRGATYEQYF; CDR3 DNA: TGTGCCAGCAAGCGGGGCGCTACCTACGAGCAGTACTTC
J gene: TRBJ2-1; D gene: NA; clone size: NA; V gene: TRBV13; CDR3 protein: CASSWTSTGEQFF; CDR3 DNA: TGTGCCAGCAGCTGGACTTCTACAGGGGAGCAGTTCTTC
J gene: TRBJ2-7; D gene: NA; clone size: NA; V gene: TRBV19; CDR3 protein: CASSINPGPYEQYF; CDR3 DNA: TGTGCCAGTAGTATAAATCCGGGACCCTACGAGCAGTACTTC
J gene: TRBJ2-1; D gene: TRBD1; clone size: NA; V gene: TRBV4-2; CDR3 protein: CASSQERGGRTGGNEQFF; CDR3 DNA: TGTGCCAGCAGCCAAGAAAGAGGCGGAAGGACAGGGGGCAATGAGCAGTTCTTC
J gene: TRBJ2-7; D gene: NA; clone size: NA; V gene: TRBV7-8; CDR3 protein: CAGRGGGNEQYF; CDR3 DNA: TGTGCCGGTCGGGGAGGGGGCAACGAGCAGTACTTC
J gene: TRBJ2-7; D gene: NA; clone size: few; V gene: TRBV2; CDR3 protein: CASTKLGASYEQYF; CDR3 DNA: TGTGCCAGCACCAAACTTGGGGCGTCCTACGAGCAGTACTTC
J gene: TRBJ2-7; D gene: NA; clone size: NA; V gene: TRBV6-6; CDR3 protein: CASSSPAGYLYYF; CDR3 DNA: TGTGCCAGCAGTTCCCCTGCCGGTTATCTATACTACTTC
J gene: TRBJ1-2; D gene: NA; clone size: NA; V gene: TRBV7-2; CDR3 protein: CAPQAAGLNYGYTF; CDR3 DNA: TGTGCCCCCCAGGCGGCAGGGCTTAACTATGGCTACACCTTC
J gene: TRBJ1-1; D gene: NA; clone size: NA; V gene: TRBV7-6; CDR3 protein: CASSLGPQSTEAFF; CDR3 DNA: TGTGCCAGCAGCTTAGGCCCCCAGAGCACTGAAGCTTTCTTT
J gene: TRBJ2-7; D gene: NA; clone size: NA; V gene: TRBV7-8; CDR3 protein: CASSLLGTTGEQYF; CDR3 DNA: TGTGCCAGCAGCTTATTGGGCACCACGGGGGAGCAGTACTTC
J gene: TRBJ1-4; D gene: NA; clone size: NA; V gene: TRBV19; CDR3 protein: CASTPGGGSNEKLFF; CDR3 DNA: TGTGCCAGTACCCCCGGGGGAGGCTCGAATGAAAAACTGTTTTTT
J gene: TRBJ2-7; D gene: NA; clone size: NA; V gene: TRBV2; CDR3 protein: CASNLTPGAAYEQYF; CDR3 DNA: TGTGCCAGCAACCTGACACCGGGAGCGGCCTACGAGCAGTACTTC
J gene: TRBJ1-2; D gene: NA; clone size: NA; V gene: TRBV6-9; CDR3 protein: CASSYSGSGYGYTF; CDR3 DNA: TGTGCCAGCAGTTACTCGGGGTCCGGCTATGGCTACACCTTC
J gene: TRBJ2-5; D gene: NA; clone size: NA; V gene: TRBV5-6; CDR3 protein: CASSSFTEETQYF; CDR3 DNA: TGTGCCAGCAGCTCTTTCACTGAGGAGACCCAGTACTTC